A single sample gave rise to the 6 T cell receptor beta chains below, sequenced in a study of T cells in Graves' hyperthyroidism and ophthalmopathy. Regions amplified from RNA transcripts were the TCR beta CDR3 regions. The primer set for the first-round RT-PCR of the TCR CDR3 was HTBI. TCRdb ran MiXCR on the multiplex PCR reads and lists one entry per CDR3 protein. The sample holds approximately 640,000 distinct CDR3 sequences, roughly 17% seen once. What was sequenced was blood. The source is a man aged 50-60 years with Graves' hyperthyroidism.

This clonotype has just a few counts. The chain links TRBV27 to TRBJ2-7; D might be TRBD1 (6 bases). This CDR3 spans 12 amino acids. Germline loops: CDR1 MNHEY, CDR2 SMNVEV (reference sequence). The V end lost 6 bases, the J end lost 6 bases, and 12 bases lay between the germline ends. CDR3 sequence reads: CASRTTGFEQYF. The CDR3 bases are TGTGCCAGCAGAACCACAGGGTTCGAGCAGTACTTC.

Turning to this clonotype: The germline gene is not matched at one end of the junction; a read error may be the cause. The chain recombines TRBV28 with TRBJ2-5; no definite D call. CDR1 is MDHEN and CDR2 is SYDVKM in the germline V gene. The CDR3 is 14 residues long. The CDR3 nucleotides read TGTGCCAGCAGTTTAAACATGAATGTCGAGAGCCAGTACTTC. The encoded protein is CASSLNMNVESQYF.

In this sample, this clonotype turned up many times. This chain uses TRBV20-1 with TRBJ1-2, with D possibly matching TRBD1 (5 bases). Germline CDR1 is DFQATT and CDR2 is SNEGSKA (reference sequence). The CDR3 has 12 amino acids. Trimming took 0 bases from V and 8 from J, leaving 10 bases between them. The CDR3 coding sequence is TGCAGTGCTAGAGAGGGGGGAGGAGGCTACACCTTC. Translated, it gives CSAREGGGGYTF.

This clonotype was found many times. The rearrangement links TRBV7-9 to TRBJ2-1; TRBD1 matches 9 bases. This CDR3 has 15 amino acids. Germline CDR1 reads SEHNR; CDR2 reads FQNEAQ (reference sequence). J was trimmed by 2 bases and V by 6 bases; bases with no gene match: 5. The CDR3 region is CASRSGQGPYNEQFF. The CDR3 nucleotides are TGTGCCAGCAGATCGGGACAGGGCCCCTACAATGAGCAGTTCTTC.

A few counts support this clonotype. This sequence joins TRBV20-1 and TRBJ1-5; TRBD1 aligns across 7 bases. Germline V lookup: CDR1 DFQATT, CDR2 SNEGSKA (reference sequence). Trimming removed 0 bases from V and 0 bases from J; junction bases left unmatched: 20. This CDR3 has 21 residues. Here the CDR3 reads CSARDLGPVPGQHYSNQPQHF. CDR3 nucleotide sequence: TGCAGTGCTAGAGATCTTGGGCCTGTCCCGGGACAGCATTATAGCAATCAGCCCCAGCATTTT.

CDR3 sequence: CASSVTGQPNYGYTF. CDR3 in DNA: TGTGCCAGCAGCGTGACGGGACAGCCCAACTATGGCTACACCTTC. This chain uses TRBV9 with TRBJ1-2; TRBD1 aligns across 7 bases. Per the germline V gene, CDR1 is SGDLS and CDR2 is YYNGEE. The V and J ends lost 2 bases and 2 bases, in that order; junction bases with no gene match: 6. The CDR3 spans 15 residues.